This TCR beta chain was sequenced for a study of early T cells in non-severe SARS-CoV-2 infection. Via MiXCR, TCRdb re-called the 5' RACE reads, giving one row per CDR3 protein. In the table there are about 71,000 distinct CDR3 sequences, about an eighth of which are singletons. After removal of 6 bases from V and 0 bases from J, the junction contained 4 bases not matched to a gene. The CDR3 consists of 14 residues. CDR1 is KGHSH, CDR2 LQKENI, per germline. Material: whole blood, obtained at baseline. The chain couples TRBV18 to TRBJ2-5, with 7 nucleotides matching TRBD2. The sequence was collected from an adult who was a healthcare worker with PCR-confirmed SARS-CoV-2 infection or an uninfected control (not recorded which). The CDR3 here is CASSQGLYQETQYF. CDR3 coding DNA: TGTGCCAGCTCCCAGGGACTATACCAAGAGACCCAGTACTTC.